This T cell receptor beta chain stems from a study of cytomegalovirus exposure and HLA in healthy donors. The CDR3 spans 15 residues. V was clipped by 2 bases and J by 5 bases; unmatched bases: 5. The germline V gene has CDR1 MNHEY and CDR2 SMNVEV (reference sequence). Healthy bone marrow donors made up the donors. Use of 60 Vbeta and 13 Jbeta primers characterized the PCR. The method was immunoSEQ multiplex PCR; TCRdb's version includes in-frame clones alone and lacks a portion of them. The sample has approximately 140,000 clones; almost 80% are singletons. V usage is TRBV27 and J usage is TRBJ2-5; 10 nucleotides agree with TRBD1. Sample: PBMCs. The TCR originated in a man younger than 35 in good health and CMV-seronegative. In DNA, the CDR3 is TGTGCCAGCAGTTTAGGGACAGGGGCGAAGGAGACCCAGTACTTC. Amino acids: CASSLGTGAKETQYF.